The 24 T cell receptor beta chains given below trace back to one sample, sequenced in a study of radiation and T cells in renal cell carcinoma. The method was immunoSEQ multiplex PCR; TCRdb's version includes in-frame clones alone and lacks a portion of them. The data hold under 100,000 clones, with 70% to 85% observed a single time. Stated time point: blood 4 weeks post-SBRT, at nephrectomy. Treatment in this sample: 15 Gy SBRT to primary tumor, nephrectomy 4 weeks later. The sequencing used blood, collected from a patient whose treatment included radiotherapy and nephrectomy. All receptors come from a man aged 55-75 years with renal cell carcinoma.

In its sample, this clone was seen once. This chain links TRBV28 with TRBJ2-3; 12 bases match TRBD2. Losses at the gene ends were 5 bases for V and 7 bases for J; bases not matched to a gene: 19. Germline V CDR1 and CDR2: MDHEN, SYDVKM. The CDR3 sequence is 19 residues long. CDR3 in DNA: TGTGCCAGCAGTCGAGGACTAGCGGGACCGGAGGAAATAGTCCATACGCAGTATTTT. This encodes CASSRGLAGPEEIVHTQYF.

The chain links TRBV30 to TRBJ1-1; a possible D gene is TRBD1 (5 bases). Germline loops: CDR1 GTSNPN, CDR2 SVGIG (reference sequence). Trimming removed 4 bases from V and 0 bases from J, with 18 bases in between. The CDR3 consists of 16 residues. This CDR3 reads CAWTGGLGQMNTEAFF. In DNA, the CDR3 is TGTGCCTGGACCGGGGGACTGGGGCAAATGAACACTGAAGCTTTCTTT.

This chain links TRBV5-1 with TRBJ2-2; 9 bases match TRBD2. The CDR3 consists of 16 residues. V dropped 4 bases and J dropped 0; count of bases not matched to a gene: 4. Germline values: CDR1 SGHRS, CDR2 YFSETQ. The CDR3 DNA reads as TGCGCCAGCAGCCAAGTAGCGGGAGCGAACACCGGGGAGCTGTTTTTT. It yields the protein CASSQVAGANTGELFF.

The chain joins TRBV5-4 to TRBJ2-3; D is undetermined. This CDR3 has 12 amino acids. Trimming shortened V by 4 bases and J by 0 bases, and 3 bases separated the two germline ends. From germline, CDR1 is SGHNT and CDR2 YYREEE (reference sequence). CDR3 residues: CASSISTDTQYF. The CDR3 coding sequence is TGTGCCAGCAGCATTAGCACAGATACGCAGTATTTT.

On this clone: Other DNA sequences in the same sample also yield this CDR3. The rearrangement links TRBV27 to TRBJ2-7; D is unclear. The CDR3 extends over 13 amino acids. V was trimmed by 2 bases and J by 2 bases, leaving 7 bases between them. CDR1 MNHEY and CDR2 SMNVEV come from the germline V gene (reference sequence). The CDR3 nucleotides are TGTGCCAGCAGTTTAGGCTCCCCCTACGAGCAGTACTTC. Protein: CASSLGSPYEQYF.

The CDR3 protein is CASSPPTYEQYF. CDR3 bases: TGTGCCAGCTCACCACCAACCTACGAGCAGTACTTC. The chain employs TRBV18 and TRBJ2-7; D not resolved. The V gene lost 0 bases and the J gene lost 2 bases, with 2 bases spanning the gap. The germline V gene has CDR1 KGHSH and CDR2 LQKENI. The CDR3 is made up of 12 amino acids.

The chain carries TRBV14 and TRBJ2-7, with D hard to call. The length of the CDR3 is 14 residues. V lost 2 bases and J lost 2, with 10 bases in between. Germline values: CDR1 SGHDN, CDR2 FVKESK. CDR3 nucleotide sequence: TGTGCCAGCAGCCAACTCGAAAGGCCCTACGAGCAGTACTTC. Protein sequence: CASSQLERPYEQYF.

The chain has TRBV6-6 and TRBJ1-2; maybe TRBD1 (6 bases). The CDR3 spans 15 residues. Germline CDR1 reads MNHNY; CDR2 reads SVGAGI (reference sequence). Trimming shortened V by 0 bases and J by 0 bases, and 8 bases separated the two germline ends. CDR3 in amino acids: CASSYSAGANYGYTF. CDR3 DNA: TGTGCCAGCAGTTACTCGGCAGGGGCTAACTATGGCTACACCTTC.

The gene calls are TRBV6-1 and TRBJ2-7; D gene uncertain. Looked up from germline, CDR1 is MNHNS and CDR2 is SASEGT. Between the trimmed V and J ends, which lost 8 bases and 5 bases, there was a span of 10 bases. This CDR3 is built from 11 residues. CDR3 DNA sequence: TGTGCCAGCCGTTTTAGCCACGAGCAGTACTTC. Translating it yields CASRFSHEQYF.

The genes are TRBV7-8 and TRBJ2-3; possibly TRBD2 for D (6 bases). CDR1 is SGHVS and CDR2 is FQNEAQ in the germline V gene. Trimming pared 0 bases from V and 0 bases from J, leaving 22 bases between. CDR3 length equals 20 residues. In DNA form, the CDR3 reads TGTGCCAGCAGCTTAGCGGGGGGTCCGGGAAGGGTGGGTAGCACAGATACGCAGTATTTT. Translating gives CASSLAGGPGRVGSTDTQYF.

CDR3 DNA: TGTGCCAGCAGCGCCGCTTCCCGGGGGGACAATGAGCAGTTCTTC. Its translation: CASSAASRGDNEQFF. V usage is TRBV9 and J usage is TRBJ2-1; 7 bases align to TRBD2. The CDR3 runs to 15 residues. Germline CDR1 and CDR2: SGDLS and YYNGEE. V lost 3 bases and J lost 5; bases outside the gene matches: 8.

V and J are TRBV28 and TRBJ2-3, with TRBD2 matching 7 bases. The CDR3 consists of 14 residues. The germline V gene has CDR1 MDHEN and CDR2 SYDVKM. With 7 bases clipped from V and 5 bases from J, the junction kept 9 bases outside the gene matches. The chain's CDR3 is CASNGRARGDTQYF. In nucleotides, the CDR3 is TGTGCCAGCAATGGGAGGGCCCGGGGAGATACGCAGTATTTT.

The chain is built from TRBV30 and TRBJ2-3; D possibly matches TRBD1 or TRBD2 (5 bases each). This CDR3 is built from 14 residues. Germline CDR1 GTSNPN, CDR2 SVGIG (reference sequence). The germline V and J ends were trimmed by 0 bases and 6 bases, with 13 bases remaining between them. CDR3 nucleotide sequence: TGTGCCTGGAGTGTAATCGGTGAGGGGGATACGCAGTATTTT. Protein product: CAWSVIGEGDTQYF.

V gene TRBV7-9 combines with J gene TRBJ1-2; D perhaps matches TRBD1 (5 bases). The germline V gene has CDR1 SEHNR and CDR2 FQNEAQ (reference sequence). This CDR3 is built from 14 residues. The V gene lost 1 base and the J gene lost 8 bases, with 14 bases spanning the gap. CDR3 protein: CASSLVIGAEGYTF. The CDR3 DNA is TGTGCCAGCAGCTTAGTAATTGGGGCTGAAGGCTACACCTTC.

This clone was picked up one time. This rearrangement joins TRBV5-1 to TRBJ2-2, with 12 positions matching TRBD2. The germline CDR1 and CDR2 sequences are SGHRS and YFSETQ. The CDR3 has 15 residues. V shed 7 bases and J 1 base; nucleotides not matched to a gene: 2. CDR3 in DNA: TGCGCCAGCCAGACTAGCGGGGGGAACACCGGGGAGCTGTTTTTT. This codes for CASQTSGGNTGELFF.

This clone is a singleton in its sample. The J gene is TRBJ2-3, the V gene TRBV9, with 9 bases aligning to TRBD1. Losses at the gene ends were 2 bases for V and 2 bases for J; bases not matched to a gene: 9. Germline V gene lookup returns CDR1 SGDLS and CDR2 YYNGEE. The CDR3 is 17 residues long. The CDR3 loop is CASSVPSGQGPTDTQYF. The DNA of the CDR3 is TGTGCCAGCAGCGTCCCTTCCGGACAGGGGCCCACAGATACGCAGTATTTT.

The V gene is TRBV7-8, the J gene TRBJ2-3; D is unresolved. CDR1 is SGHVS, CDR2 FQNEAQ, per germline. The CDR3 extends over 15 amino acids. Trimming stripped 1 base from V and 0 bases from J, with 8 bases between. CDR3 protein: CASSLVGISTDTQYF. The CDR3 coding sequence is TGTGCCAGCAGCTTAGTGGGGATAAGCACAGATACGCAGTATTTT.

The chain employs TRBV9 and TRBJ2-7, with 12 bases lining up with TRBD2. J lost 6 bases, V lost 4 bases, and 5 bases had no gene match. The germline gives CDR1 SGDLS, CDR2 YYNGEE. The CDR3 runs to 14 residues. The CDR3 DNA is TGTGCCAGCAGCCCGCTACTAGCGGGAGGCGAGCAGTACTTC. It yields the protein CASSPLLAGGEQYF.

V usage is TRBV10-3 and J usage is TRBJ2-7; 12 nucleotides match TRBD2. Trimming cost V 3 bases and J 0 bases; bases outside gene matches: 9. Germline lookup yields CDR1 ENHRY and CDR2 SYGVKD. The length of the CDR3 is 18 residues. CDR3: CAISENRLAGGFSYEQYF. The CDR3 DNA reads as TGTGCCATCAGTGAAAACAGGCTAGCGGGAGGGTTCTCCTACGAGCAGTACTTC.

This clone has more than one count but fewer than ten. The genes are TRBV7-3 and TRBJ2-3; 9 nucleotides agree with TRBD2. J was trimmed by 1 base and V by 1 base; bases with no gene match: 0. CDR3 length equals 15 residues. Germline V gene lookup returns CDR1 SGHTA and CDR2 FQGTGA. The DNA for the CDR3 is TGTGCCAGCAGCTTAATAGCGGGGGGCACAGATACGCAGTATTTT. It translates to CASSLIAGGTDTQYF.

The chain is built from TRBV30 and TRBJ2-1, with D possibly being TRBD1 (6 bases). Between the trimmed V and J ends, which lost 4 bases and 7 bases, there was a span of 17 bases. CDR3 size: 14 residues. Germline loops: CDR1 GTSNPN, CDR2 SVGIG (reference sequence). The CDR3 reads CAWKGGSLGNEQFF. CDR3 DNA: TGTGCCTGGAAAGGGGGATCCCTTGGGAATGAGCAGTTCTTC.

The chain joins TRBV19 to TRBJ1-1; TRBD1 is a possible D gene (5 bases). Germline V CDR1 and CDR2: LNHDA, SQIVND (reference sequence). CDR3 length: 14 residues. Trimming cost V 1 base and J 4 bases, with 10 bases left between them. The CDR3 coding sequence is TGTGCCAGTAGTATAGTAGCAGGGCCCACTGAAGCTTTCTTT. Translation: CASSIVAGPTEAFF.

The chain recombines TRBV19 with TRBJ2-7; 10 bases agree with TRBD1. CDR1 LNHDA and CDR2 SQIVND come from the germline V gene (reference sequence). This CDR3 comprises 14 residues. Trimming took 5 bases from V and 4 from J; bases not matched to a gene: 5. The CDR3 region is CASSPGQGIYEQYF. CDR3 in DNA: TGTGCCAGTAGTCCGGGACAGGGGATTTACGAGCAGTACTTC. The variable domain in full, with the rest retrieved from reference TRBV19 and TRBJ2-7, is DGGITQSPKYLFRKEGQNVTLSCEQNLNHDAMYWYRQDPGQGLRLIYYSQIVNDFQKGDIAEGYSVSREKKESFPLTVTSAQKNPTAFYLCASSPGQGIYEQYFGPGTRLTVT.

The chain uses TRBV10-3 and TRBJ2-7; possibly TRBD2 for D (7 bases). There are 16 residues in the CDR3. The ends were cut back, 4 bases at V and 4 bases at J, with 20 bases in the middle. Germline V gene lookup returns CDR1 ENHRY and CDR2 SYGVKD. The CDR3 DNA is TGTGCCATCAGTGTAGGGGGGGCAGCGGGTTGGTACGAGCAGTACTTC. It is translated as CAISVGGAAGWYEQYF.